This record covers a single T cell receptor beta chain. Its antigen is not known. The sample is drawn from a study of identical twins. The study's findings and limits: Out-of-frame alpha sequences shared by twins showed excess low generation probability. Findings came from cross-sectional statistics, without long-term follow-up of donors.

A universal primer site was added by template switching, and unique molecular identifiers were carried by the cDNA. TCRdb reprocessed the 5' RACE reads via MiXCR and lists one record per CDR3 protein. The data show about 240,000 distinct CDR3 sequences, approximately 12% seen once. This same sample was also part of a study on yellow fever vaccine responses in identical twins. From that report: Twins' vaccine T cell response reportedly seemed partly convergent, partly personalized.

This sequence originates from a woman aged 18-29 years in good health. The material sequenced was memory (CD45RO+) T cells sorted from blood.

The CDR3 loop reads CASSDTGGIAKNIQYF. For the CDR3, the DNA is TGTGCCAGCAGCGACACCGGGGGGATAGCCAAAAACATTCAGTACTTC. The chain combines TRBV7-2 with TRBJ2-4; TRBD2 agrees at 7 bases. The CDR3 sequence is 16 residues long. The ends lost 5 bases at V and 0 bases at J; junction bases unmatched: 7. The germline gives CDR1 SGHTA, CDR2 FQGNSA.